This TCR beta chain appears in the sequencing data of a study of blood T cells in healthy people across ages. Together with a sample-barcoded 5' primer, a J-beta primer mix was included in a second PCR lasting roughly 6 to 12 cycles. TCRdb reprocessed the 5' RACE reads via MiXCR and lists one record per CDR3 protein. The sample includes 1.5 million to 2 million distinct CDR3 sequences, 28% seen only once; the top ten take less than 9.5%. This clonotype was detected ten times or more. The germline V gene encodes CDR1 DFQATT and CDR2 SNEGSKA (reference sequence). Trimming pared 1 base from V and 0 bases from J, leaving 10 bases between. The CDR3 runs to 16 residues.

Sequencing was performed on blood. V is TRBV20-1 and J is TRBJ1-6; D perhaps matches TRBD1 (5 bases). The sequence derives from a woman aged 25 to 39 in good health. The CDR3 protein is CSARATGGSYNSPLHF. In nucleotides, the CDR3 is TGCAGTGCTAGAGCCACCGGGGGCTCCTATAATTCACCCCTCCACTTT.